This TCR beta chain is drawn from a study of cytomegalovirus exposure and HLA in healthy donors. Study-wide findings and caveats: While the bulk of TCR sequences proved rare, some public TCRs turned up in many donors.

PCR employed 60 Vbeta and 13 Jbeta primers. Profiling relied on immunoSEQ multiplex PCR, and the TCRdb table lists in-frame clones only, not all of them. The table lists tens of thousands of clones, roughly three quarters of them singletons. The V gene's germline CDR1 is MNHNS and CDR2 SASEGT. With 6 bases removed from V and 5 bases from J, the gap between germline ends came to 11 bases. CDR3 length: 12 residues. As regards this clone: Its specificity is not known.

Each of the donors was a healthy bone marrow donor. The specimen was PBMCs. This sequence joins TRBV6-1 and TRBJ2-7; D gene unclear. The receptor comes from a woman aged 40 to 55 in good health and CMV-seropositive. The CDR3 DNA follows: TGTGCCAGCAGGCCCCCACATGACGAGCAGTACTTC. It yields the protein CASRPPHDEQYF.